Listed here are 28 T cell receptor beta chains from one sample, sequenced in a study of T cells in tuberculosis. Here immunoSEQ multiplex PCR was the method, and the copy in TCRdb shows in-frame clones only, minus some. Of about 20,000 clones in the sample, approximately 92% were seen once. Sequenced sample: PBMCs. These receptors were obtained from a donor between 10 and 35 years old with latent tuberculosis or without tuberculosis infection.

The V and J genes are TRBV5-1 and TRBJ1-1; a possible D gene is TRBD1 (6 bases). CDR1 is SGHRS, CDR2 YFSETQ, per germline. The V and J ends lost 2 bases and 3 bases respectively, with 11 bases between them. The CDR3 runs to 14 residues. CDR3 in amino acids: CASSFGQSDTEAFF. CDR3 in DNA: TGCGCCAGCAGCTTCGGACAGTCCGACACTGAAGCTTTCTTT.

The gene calls are TRBV28 and TRBJ2-7, with 7 positions matching TRBD1. Trimming removed 5 bases from V and 3 bases from J; junction bases left unmatched: 10. The CDR3 loop spans 15 amino acids. The germline CDR1 and CDR2 sequences are MDHEN and SYDVKM. The chain's CDR3 is CASSPRTGGVYEQYF. CDR3 nucleotide sequence: TGTGCCAGCAGTCCTCGGACAGGTGGCGTCTACGAGCAGTACTTC.

This chain links TRBV7-2 with TRBJ1-1, with 7 bases aligning to TRBD1. Trimming at V came to 5 bases and at J to 1 base, leaving 7 bases not matched to a gene. This CDR3 region has 15 residues. Germline V gene data show CDR1 as SGHTA and CDR2 as FQGNSA. CDR3 loop: CASSPRQGGNTEAFF. In nucleotides, the CDR3 is TGTGCCAGCAGCCCCCGACAGGGTGGGAACACTGAAGCTTTCTTT. Full variable domain (outside the CDR3, taken from reference TRBV7-2 and TRBJ1-1): GAGVSQSPSNKVTEKGKDVELRCDPISGHTALYWYRQSLGQGLEFLIYFQGNSAPDKSGLPSDRFSAERTGGSVSTLTIQRTQQEDSAVYLCASSPRQGGNTEAFFGQGTRLTVV.

The chain links TRBV30 to TRBJ2-7; D is possibly TRBD1 (6 bases). Trimming left V 1 base short and J 4 bases short, with 8 bases between. The CDR3 has 12 amino acids. CDR1 and CDR2 (germline): GTSNPN, SVGIG (reference sequence). The DNA of the CDR3 is TGTGCCTGGAGTGCAAGGGGGTACGAGCAGTACTTC. The encoded protein is CAWSARGYEQYF.

V usage is TRBV19 and J usage is TRBJ2-3, with TRBD2 matching over 12 bases. Trimming cost V 5 bases and J 2 bases; bases outside gene matches: 5. The CDR3 extends over 16 amino acids. CDR1 and CDR2 from the germline V gene are LNHDA and SQIVND (reference sequence). This CDR3 reads CASSPTSGSYTDTQYF. The CDR3 nucleotides read TGTGCCAGTAGTCCGACTAGCGGGAGCTACACAGATACGCAGTATTTT.

The chain couples TRBV13 to TRBJ2-1; 7 nucleotides line up with TRBD2. This CDR3 has 14 residues. The ends lost 5 bases at V and 3 bases at J; junction bases unmatched: 4. Germline CDR1 is PRHDT and CDR2 is FYEKMQ (reference sequence). The CDR3, as DNA: TGTGCCAGCAGCCCGCGGGAGTACTACAATGAGCAGTTCTTC. This sequence encodes CASSPREYYNEQFF.

The chain carries TRBV29-1 and TRBJ1-2; 9 bases are a match to TRBD1. Trimming took 7 bases from V and 3 from J; bases not matched to a gene: 15. This CDR3 spans 16 amino acids. Germline V lookup: CDR1 SQVTM, CDR2 ANQGSEA. CDR3 in amino acids: CSALINPGQGYYGYTF. The CDR3 DNA follows: TGCAGCGCACTAATTAATCCGGGACAGGGATACTATGGCTACACCTTC. Full variable domain (remainder filled in from reference TRBV29-1 and TRBJ1-2): SAVISQKPSRDICQRGTSLTIQCQVDSQVTMMFWYRQQPGQSLTLIATANQGSEATYESGFVIDKFPISRPNLTFSTLTVSNMSPEDSSIYLCSALINPGQGYYGYTFGSGTRLTVV.

The rearrangement joins TRBV5-6 to TRBJ1-4; TRBD1 is a possible D gene (5 bases). The CDR3 runs 14 residues. Per the germline V gene, CDR1 is SGHDT and CDR2 is YYEEEE. The V end was cut by 4 bases, the J end by 6 bases, with 13 bases between. The CDR3 DNA is TGTGCCAGCAGCCCAGGGAACGAAGATGAAAAACTGTTTTTT. It specifies CASSPGNEDEKLFF.

In its sample, this clone was seen a few times. The rearrangement uses TRBV7-2 and TRBJ1-5, with D possibly matching TRBD1 (5 bases). CDR3 size: 14 residues. Trimming removed 3 bases at V and 1 base at J, with 7 bases between. From germline, CDR1 is SGHTA and CDR2 FQGNSA. The CDR3 DNA follows: TGTGCCAGCAGCTTCAAGGGGAGCAATCAGCCCCAGCATTTT. Its protein product is CASSFKGSNQPQHF.

The chain links TRBV5-1 to TRBJ1-6; weak D call: TRBD1 (6 bases). This CDR3 has 16 amino acids. The V gene's germline CDR1 is SGHRS and CDR2 YFSETQ. With 1 base removed from V and 6 bases from J, the gap between germline ends came to 14 bases. Written as DNA, the CDR3 is TGCGCCAGCAGCTTGAGTTGGGGGCCAGGTAATTCACCCCTCCACTTT. It specifies CASSLSWGPGNSPLHF.

The genes are TRBV5-6 and TRBJ1-1; the D gene is possibly TRBD1 (5 bases). CDR3 length equals 16 residues. Per germline, CDR1 SGHDT and CDR2 YYEEEE. V was trimmed by 4 bases and J by 3 bases, leaving 19 bases between them. The CDR3 coding sequence is TGTGCCAGCAGCCACCTCAGTGGGGGGGTGGACACTGAAGCTTTCTTT. Its protein is CASSHLSGGVDTEAFF.

The genes are TRBV7-8 and TRBJ2-4, with a tentative D call TRBD2 (6 bases). This CDR3 contains 13 residues. Trimming cost V 4 bases and J 7 bases, with 11 bases left between them. Germline CDR1 is SGHVS and CDR2 is FQNEAQ. The CDR3 here is CASSSGRGNIQYF. In DNA, the CDR3 is TGTGCCAGCAGCTCCGGGCGGGGCAACATTCAGTACTTC.

This rearrangement joins TRBV4-1 to TRBJ2-7, with D uncertain. The ends were cut back, 4 bases at V and 6 bases at J, with 22 bases in the middle. Germline V lookup: CDR1 MGHRA, CDR2 YSYEKL. The CDR3 loop spans 16 amino acids. CDR3 loop: CASSPLRVRRTSEQYF. The CDR3 DNA reads TGCGCCAGCAGCCCCCTTCGGGTCCGAAGAACCTCCGAGCAGTACTTC.

This chain connects TRBV5-1 to TRBJ1-2; 10 positions agree with TRBD1. CDR1 and CDR2 from the germline V gene are SGHRS and YFSETQ. The CDR3 is made up of 14 amino acids. After removal of 2 bases from V and 10 bases from J, the junction contained 8 bases not matched to a gene. The CDR3 bases are TGCGCCAGCAGCTTCCTCCGGACAGGGGGAATCTACACCTTC. Protein product: CASSFLRTGGIYTF.

The gene calls are TRBV6-6 and TRBJ2-5; maybe TRBD1 (6 bases). The ends were cut back, 7 bases at V and 1 base at J, with 16 bases in the middle. This CDR3 is built from 15 residues. The V gene's germline CDR1 is MNHNY and CDR2 SVGAGI (reference sequence). In DNA form, the CDR3 reads TGTGCCAGCACGGACGGCGTAGGGGGCCAAGAGACCCAGTACTTC. Translating gives CASTDGVGGQETQYF.

J is TRBJ2-1 and V is TRBV5-1, with D possibly being TRBD1 (6 bases). Germline CDR1 is SGHRS and CDR2 is YFSETQ. The CDR3 is made up of 15 amino acids. Trimming left V 0 bases short and J 3 bases short, with 10 bases between. DNA for the CDR3: TGCGCCAGCAGCTTGGGGCAGGGGAGCTACAATGAGCAGTTCTTC. Translating gives CASSLGQGSYNEQFF.

This clone has a single count. This chain uses TRBV5-1 with TRBJ2-2, with 13 bases matching TRBD2. V was clipped by 4 bases and J by 7 bases; unmatched bases: 10. Germline CDR1 and CDR2: SGHRS and YFSETQ. CDR3 length equals 17 residues. CDR3 sequence reads: CASSGTSGGALHGELFF. CDR3 bases: TGCGCCAGCAGCGGAACTAGCGGGGGGGCCCTCCACGGGGAGCTGTTTTTT.

The CDR3 DNA reads TGTGCCAGCAGCATTAGCGGGGGGGTCTACAATGAGCAGTTCTTC. This translates into CASSISGGVYNEQFF. The rearrangement joins TRBV7-8 to TRBJ2-1; 11 positions match TRBD2. J lost 3 bases, V lost 5 bases, and 3 bases had no gene match. The CDR3 totals 15 residues. Germline V gives CDR1 SGHVS, CDR2 FQNEAQ.

V is TRBV25-1 and J is TRBJ1-5, with 7 positions matching TRBD1. CDR1 and CDR2 from the germline V gene are MGHDK and SYGVNS. This CDR3 region has 14 residues. Germline trimming cut 9 bases from V and 2 bases from J; bases unmatched to any gene: 7. Written as DNA, the CDR3 is TGTGCCAGTCCTAGGACAGGACGCAATCAGCCCCAGCATTTT. Its translation: CASPRTGRNQPQHF.

The rearrangement uses TRBV10-1 and TRBJ2-3; TRBD2 is a possible D gene (7 bases). CDR1 WNHNN and CDR2 SYGVQD come from the germline V gene (reference sequence). The CDR3 is 16 amino acids. Trimming stripped 3 bases from V and 1 base from J, with 14 bases between. The CDR3 bases are TGCGCCAGCAGTGAACGCGGGGGCCTTCGCACAGATACGCAGTATTTT. Translated: CASSERGGLRTDTQYF.

The chain has TRBV15 and TRBJ2-3, with TRBD2 matching 8 bases. V trimming: 1 base; J trimming: 2 bases; junction bases outside the gene matches: 5. This CDR3 has 16 residues. Per the germline V gene, CDR1 is LNHNV and CDR2 is YYDKDF (reference sequence). The CDR3 DNA sequence: TGTGCCACCAGCAGAGGAGCGGGGGAGGTCACAGATACGCAGTATTTT. Amino acids: CATSRGAGEVTDTQYF. The full variable domain, completed using reference TRBV15 and TRBJ2-3, is DAMVIQNPRYQVTQFGKPVTLSCSQTLNHNVMYWYQQKSSQAPKLLFHYYDKDFNNEADTPDNFQSRRPNTSFCFLDIRSPGLGDTAMYLCATSRGAGEVTDTQYFGPGTRLTVL.

This clone has only one observation. The V and J genes are TRBV4-2 and TRBJ1-2; perhaps TRBD1 as D (6 bases). Trimming cost V 1 base and J 8 bases, with 14 bases left between them. Germline assignment: CDR1 LGHNA and CDR2 YNFKEQ. The CDR3 totals 14 residues. This CDR3 reads CASSQAATGLGYTF. As DNA, the CDR3 is TGTGCCAGCAGCCAAGCGGCGACAGGTCTAGGCTACACCTTC.

In this sample, this clone turned up a few times. The V call is TRBV28, the J call TRBJ2-7, with D possibly TRBD1 on 5 matching bases. The CDR3 covers 12 residues. V was shortened by 6 bases and J by 3 bases, with 9 bases between the two germline ends. In germline, CDR1 is MDHEN, CDR2 SYDVKM. The CDR3 bases are TGTGCCAGCAGGCCCGACAGCTACGAGCAGTACTTC. Its translation: CASRPDSYEQYF.

The chain couples TRBV5-4 to TRBJ1-2, with D possibly TRBD1 on 6 matching bases. The V gene lost 4 bases and the J gene lost 2 bases, with 9 bases spanning the gap. This CDR3 contains 13 residues. CDR1 is SGHNT and CDR2 is YYREEE in the germline V gene (reference sequence). Here the CDR3 DNA reads TGTGCCAGCAGCCCTGACAGGAACTATGGCTACACCTTC. Its protein product is CASSPDRNYGYTF.

The CDR3 here is CASTPWAADSPLHF. In DNA form, the CDR3 reads TGTGCCAGCACTCCCTGGGCTGCAGATTCACCCCTCCACTTT. The chain recombines TRBV6-6 with TRBJ1-6; D uncertain. Germline CDR1 MNHNY, CDR2 SVGAGI (reference sequence). V was cut by 7 bases and J by 8 bases, with 15 bases left in between. The CDR3 is made up of 14 amino acids.

The gene calls are TRBV7-2 and TRBJ2-3, with TRBD2 matching over 9 bases. This CDR3 region has 15 residues. The junction had 4 bases not matched to a gene; V was cut back by 5 bases and J by 1 base. Per germline, CDR1 SGHTA and CDR2 FQGNSA. CDR3 in amino acids: CASSPRGGGTDTQYF. The CDR3 DNA is TGTGCCAGCAGCCCGCGGGGGGGCGGCACAGATACGCAGTATTTT.

The V and J genes are TRBV27 and TRBJ2-3; 9 bases are shared with TRBD2. The CDR3 extends over 16 amino acids. CDR1 and CDR2 from the germline V gene are MNHEY and SMNVEV (reference sequence). Trimming cost V 5 bases and J 4 bases; bases outside gene matches: 10. The CDR3 bases are TGTGCCAGCAGTCCGACAATAGCGGGGGCCCCAGATACGCAGTATTTT. The encoded protein is CASSPTIAGAPDTQYF.

V is TRBV5-1 and J is TRBJ1-6, with a possible D match to TRBD1 (6 bases). In germline, CDR1 is SGHRS, CDR2 YFSETQ. The V end lost 4 bases, the J end lost 5 bases, and 13 bases lay between the germline ends. The CDR3 is 15 amino acids. The CDR3 DNA sequence: TGCGCCAGCAGCCCCCGGGCAGGGGATAATTCACCCCTCCACTTT. Translating it yields CASSPRAGDNSPLHF.